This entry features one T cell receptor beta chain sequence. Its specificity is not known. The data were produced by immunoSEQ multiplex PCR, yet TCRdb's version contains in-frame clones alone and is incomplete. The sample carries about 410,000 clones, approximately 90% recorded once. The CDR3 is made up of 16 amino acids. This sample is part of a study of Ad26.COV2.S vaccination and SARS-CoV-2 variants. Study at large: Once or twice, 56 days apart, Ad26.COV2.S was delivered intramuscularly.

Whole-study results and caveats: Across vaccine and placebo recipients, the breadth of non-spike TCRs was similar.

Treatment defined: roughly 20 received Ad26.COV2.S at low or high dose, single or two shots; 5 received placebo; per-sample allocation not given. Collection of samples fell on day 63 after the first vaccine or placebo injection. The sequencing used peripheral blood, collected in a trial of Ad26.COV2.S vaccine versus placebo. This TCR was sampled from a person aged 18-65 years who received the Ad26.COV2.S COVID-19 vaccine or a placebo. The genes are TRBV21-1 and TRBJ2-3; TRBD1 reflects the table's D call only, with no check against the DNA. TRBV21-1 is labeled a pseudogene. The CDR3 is CASSFQGSPHRVTQYF. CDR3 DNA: TGTGCCAGCAGCTTTCAGGGGTCCCCACACAGGGTTACGCAGTATTTT.